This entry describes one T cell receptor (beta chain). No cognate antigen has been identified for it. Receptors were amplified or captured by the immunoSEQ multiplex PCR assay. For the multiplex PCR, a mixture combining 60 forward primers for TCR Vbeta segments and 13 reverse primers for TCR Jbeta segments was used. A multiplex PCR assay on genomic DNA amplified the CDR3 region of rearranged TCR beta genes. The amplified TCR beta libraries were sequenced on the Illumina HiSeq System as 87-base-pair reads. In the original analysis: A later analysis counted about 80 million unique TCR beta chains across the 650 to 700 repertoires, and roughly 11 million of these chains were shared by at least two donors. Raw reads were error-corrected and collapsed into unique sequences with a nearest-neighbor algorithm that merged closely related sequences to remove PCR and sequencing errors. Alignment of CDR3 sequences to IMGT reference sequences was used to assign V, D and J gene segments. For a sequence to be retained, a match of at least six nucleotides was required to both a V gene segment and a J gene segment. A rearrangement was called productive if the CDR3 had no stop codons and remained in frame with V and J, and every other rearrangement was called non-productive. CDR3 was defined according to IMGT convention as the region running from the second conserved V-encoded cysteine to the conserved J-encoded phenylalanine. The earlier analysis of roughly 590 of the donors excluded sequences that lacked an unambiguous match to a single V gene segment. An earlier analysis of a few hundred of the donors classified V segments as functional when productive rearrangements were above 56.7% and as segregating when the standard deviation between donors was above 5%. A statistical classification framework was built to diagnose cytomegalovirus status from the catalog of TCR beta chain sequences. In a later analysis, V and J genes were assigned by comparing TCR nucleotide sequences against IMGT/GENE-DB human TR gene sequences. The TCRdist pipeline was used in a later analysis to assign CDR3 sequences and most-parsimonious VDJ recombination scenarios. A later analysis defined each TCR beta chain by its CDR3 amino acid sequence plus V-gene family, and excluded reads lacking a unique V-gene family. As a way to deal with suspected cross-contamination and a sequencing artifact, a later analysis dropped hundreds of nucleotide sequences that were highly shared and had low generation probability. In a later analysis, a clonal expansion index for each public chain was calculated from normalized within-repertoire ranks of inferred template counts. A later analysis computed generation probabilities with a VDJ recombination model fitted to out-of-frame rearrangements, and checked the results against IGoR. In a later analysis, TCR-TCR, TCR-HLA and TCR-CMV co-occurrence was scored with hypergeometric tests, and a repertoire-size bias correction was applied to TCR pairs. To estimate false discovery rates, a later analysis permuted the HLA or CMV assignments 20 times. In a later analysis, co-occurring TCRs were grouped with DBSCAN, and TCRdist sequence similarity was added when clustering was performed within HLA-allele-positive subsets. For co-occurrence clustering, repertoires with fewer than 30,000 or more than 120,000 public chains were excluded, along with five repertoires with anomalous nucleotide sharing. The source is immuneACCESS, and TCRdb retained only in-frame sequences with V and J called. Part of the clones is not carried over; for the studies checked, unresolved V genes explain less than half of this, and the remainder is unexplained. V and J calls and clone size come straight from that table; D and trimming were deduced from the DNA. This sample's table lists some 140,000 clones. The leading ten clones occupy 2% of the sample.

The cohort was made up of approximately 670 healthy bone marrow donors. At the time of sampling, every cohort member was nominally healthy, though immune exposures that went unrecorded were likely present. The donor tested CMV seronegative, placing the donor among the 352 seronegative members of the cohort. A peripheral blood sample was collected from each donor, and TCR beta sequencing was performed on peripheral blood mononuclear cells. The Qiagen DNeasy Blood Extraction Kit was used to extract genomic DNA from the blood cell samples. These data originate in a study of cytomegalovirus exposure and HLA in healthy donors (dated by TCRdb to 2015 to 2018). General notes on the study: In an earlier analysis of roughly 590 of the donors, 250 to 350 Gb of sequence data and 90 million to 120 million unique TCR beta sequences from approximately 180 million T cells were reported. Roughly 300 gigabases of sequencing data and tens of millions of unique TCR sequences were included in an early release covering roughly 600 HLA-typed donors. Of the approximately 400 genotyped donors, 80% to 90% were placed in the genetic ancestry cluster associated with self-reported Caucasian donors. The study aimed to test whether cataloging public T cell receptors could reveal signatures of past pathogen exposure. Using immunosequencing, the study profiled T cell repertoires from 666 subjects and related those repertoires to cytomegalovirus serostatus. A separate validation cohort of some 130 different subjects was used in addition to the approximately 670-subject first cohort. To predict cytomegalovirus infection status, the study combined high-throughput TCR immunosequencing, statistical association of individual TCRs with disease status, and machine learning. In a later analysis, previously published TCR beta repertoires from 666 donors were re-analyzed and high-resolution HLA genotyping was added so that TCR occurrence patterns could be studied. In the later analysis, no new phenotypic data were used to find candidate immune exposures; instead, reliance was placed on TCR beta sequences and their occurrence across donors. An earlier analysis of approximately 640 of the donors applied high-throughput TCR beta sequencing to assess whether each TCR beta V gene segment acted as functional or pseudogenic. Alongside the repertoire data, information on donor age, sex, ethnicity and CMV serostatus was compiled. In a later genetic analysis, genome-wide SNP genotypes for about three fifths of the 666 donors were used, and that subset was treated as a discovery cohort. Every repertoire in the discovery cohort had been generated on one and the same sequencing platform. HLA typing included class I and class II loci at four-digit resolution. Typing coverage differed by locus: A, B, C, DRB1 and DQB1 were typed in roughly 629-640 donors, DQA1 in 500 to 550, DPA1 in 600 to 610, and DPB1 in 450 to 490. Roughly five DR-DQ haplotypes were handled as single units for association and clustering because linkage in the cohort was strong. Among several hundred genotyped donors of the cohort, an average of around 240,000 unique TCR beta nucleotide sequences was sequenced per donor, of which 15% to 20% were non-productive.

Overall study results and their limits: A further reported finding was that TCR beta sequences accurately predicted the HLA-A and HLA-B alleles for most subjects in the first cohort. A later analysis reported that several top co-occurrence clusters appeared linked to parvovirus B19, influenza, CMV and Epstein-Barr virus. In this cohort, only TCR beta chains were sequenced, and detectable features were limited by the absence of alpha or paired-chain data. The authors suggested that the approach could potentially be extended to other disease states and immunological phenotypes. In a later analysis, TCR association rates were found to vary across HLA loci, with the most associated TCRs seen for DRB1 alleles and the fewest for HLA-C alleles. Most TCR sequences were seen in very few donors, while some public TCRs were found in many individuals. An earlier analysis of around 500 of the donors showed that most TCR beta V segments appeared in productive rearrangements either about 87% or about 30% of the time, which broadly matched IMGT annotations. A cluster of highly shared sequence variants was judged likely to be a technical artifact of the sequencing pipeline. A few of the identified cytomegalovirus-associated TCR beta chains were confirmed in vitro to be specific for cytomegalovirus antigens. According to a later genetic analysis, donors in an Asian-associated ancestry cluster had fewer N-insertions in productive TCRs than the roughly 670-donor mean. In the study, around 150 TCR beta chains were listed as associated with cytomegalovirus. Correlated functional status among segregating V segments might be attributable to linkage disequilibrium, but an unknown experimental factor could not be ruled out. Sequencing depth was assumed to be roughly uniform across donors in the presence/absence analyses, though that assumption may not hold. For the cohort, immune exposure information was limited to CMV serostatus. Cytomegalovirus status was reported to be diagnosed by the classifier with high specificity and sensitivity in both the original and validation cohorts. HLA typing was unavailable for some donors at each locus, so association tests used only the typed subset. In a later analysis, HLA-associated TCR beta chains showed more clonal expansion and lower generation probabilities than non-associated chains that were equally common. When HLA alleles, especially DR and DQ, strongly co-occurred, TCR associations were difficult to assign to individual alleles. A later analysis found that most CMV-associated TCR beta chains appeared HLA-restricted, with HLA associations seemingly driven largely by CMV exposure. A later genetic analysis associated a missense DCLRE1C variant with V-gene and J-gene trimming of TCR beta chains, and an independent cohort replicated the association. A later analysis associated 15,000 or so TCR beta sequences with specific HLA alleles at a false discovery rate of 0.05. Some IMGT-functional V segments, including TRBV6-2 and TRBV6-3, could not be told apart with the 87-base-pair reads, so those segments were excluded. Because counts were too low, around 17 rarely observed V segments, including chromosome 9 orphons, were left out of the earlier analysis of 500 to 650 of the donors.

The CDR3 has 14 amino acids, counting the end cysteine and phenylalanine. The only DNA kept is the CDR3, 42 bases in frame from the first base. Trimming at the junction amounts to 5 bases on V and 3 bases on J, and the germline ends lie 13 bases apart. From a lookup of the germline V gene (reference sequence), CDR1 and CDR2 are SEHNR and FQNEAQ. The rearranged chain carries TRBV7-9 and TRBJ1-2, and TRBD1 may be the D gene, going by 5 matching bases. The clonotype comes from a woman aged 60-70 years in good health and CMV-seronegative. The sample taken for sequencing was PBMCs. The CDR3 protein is CASSTGTSHYGYTF. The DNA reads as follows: TGTGCCAGCAGCACCGGGACTAGCCACTATGGCTACACCTTC.